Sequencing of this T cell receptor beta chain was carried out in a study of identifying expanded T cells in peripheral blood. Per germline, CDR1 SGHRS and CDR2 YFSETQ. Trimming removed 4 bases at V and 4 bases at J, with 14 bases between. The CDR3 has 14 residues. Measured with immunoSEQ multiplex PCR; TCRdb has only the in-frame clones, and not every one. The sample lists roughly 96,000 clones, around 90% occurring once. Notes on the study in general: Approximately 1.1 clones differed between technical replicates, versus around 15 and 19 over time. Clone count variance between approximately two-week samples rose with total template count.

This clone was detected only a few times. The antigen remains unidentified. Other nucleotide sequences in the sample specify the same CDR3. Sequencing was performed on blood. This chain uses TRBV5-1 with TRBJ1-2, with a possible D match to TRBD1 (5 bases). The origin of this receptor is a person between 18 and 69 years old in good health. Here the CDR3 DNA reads TGCGCCAGCAGCCCCTCGGGGGGGTCCTATGGCTACACCTTC. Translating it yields CASSPSGGSYGYTF.